One and the same sample provided the 13 T cell receptor beta chains below, sequenced in a study of naive and memory T cell subsets. Both TRBC1 and TRBC2 were covered by a beta constant-region primer of two equimolar oligonucleotides. TCRdb independently ran MiXCR on the UMI-ligation and nested PCR reads; one entry per CDR3 protein. The sample records about 85,000 distinct CDR3 sequences, roughly 13% being singletons. The sequencing input was central memory CD4+ T cells from blood. These receptors were collected from a human donor in good health.

This clonotype has a handful of counts. V and J are TRBV30 and TRBJ2-6, with D possibly TRBD1 on 5 matching bases. This CDR3 is 16 amino acids long. Trimming pared 3 bases from V and 3 bases from J, leaving 15 bases between. CDR1 is GTSNPN and CDR2 is SVGIG in the germline V gene (reference sequence). CDR3 loop: CAWSDPQGGGANVLTF. The DNA of the CDR3 is TGTGCCTGGAGCGACCCCCAGGGCGGTGGGGCCAACGTCCTGACTTTC.

This clonotype was seen only a few times. The chain has TRBV3-1 and TRBJ2-7; TRBD2 matches at 7 bases. The CDR3 runs 14 residues. From germline, CDR1 is LGHDT and CDR2 YNNKEL (reference sequence). With V trimmed by 1 base and J by 5 bases, 5 bases remained unmatched. The CDR3 spells CASSQVGTINEQYF. Here the CDR3 DNA reads TGTGCCAGCAGCCAAGTAGGGACTATAAACGAGCAGTACTTC.

The chain's CDR3 is CASSLSGAGLSGVGFF. Here the CDR3 DNA reads TGTGCCAGCAGTTTGTCTGGGGCGGGGCTGTCGGGTGTAGGGTTCTTC. V is TRBV28 and J is TRBJ2-1; D might be TRBD2 (6 bases). Trimming stripped 3 bases from V and 15 bases from J, with 27 bases between. In germline, CDR1 is MDHEN, CDR2 SYDVKM. The CDR3 totals 16 residues.

This clonotype occurred a few times. The chain combines TRBV18 with TRBJ1-5, with 7 bases aligning to TRBD1. This CDR3 spans 15 amino acids. V dropped 3 bases and J dropped 7; count of bases not matched to a gene: 9. Germline V CDR1 and CDR2: KGHSH, LQKENI. CDR3 sequence (DNA): TGTGCCAGCTCACCCGAAGCAGGGGGTCGGCAGCCCCAGCATTTT. Translation: CASSPEAGGRQPQHF.

Many counts were recorded for this clonotype. The J gene is TRBJ2-3, the V gene TRBV10-3; possibly TRBD2 for D (6 bases). CDR1 ENHRY and CDR2 SYGVKD come from the germline V gene. The CDR3 is made up of 13 amino acids. V was pared by 10 bases and J by 11 bases, with 22 bases between. The CDR3 DNA reads TGTGCCACCGTTGGGACTGGTGCTGGGAAGCAGTATTTT. It codes for CATVGTGAGKQYF.

This clonotype was picked up a small number of times. The chain has TRBV11-3 and TRBJ1-6; D remains ambiguous. The V end lost 8 bases, the J end lost 5 bases, and 16 bases lay between the germline ends. Germline assignment: CDR1 SGHNT and CDR2 YENEEA. The CDR3 consists of 15 residues. The CDR3 nucleotides read TGTGCCAGCGGAGGTTCCAGAGCCAATAATTCACCCCTCCACTTT. It encodes CASGGSRANNSPLHF.

Ten or more counts support this clonotype. The rearrangement uses TRBV7-8 and TRBJ2-1, with 9 bases fitting TRBD2. This CDR3 contains 15 residues. Losses at the gene ends were 4 bases for V and 9 bases for J; bases not matched to a gene: 10. Germline values: CDR1 SGHVS, CDR2 FQNEAQ. CDR3 sequence: CASSSPIAGAGEQFF. In DNA, the CDR3 is TGTGCCAGCAGCTCACCTATAGCGGGAGCGGGTGAGCAGTTCTTC.

This chain connects TRBV28 to TRBJ2-2; 7 positions match TRBD1. Germline V gene data show CDR1 as MDHEN and CDR2 as SYDVKM. Unmatched junction bases numbered 10, after V lost 5 bases and J lost 7 bases. The CDR3 is 15 residues long. CDR3 sequence: CASSPRTGFGGELFF. The CDR3 DNA is TGTGCCAGCAGTCCCCGGACAGGTTTTGGCGGGGAGCTGTTTTTT.

This clonotype was picked up a small number of times. This rearrangement joins TRBV29-1 to TRBJ1-2; the D is unclear. There are 13 residues in the CDR3. Per the germline V gene, CDR1 is SQVTM and CDR2 is ANQGSEA. V gave up 4 bases and J gave up 2 bases, with 11 bases separating them. CDR3 bases: TGCAGCGTTGGGGAACAGCAGAACTATGGCTACACCTTC. Translating gives CSVGEQQNYGYTF.

This clonotype was counted only a few times. V usage is TRBV7-3 and J usage is TRBJ2-3, with TRBD2 matching over 10 bases. Germline V lookup: CDR1 SGHTA, CDR2 FQGTGA. The CDR3 contains 17 residues. With V trimmed by 0 bases and J by 3 bases, 6 bases remained unmatched. CDR3 region: CASSLTASGSGTDTQYF. In DNA form, the CDR3 reads TGTGCCAGCAGCTTAACGGCTAGCGGGAGTGGGACAGATACGCAGTATTTT. The full variable domain, with the rest looked up from reference TRBV7-3 and TRBJ2-3, is GAGVSQTPSNKVTEKGKYVELRCDPISGHTALYWYRQSLGQGPEFLIYFQGTGAADDSGLPNDRFFAVRPEGSVSTLKIQRTERGDSAVYLCASSLTASGSGTDTQYFGPGTRLTVL.

This clonotype has only a few counts. The rearrangement links TRBV29-1 to TRBJ2-7, with D tentatively TRBD1 (5 bases). This CDR3 is built from 11 residues. The ends were cut back, 8 bases at V and 5 bases at J, with 13 bases in the middle. CDR1 and CDR2 from the germline V gene are SQVTM and ANQGSEA. CDR3: CSTTVRDEQYF. For the CDR3, the DNA is TGCAGCACGACAGTCAGAGACGAGCAGTACTTC.

This clonotype was seen only a few times. The chain uses TRBV7-8 and TRBJ2-3; 8 bases are a match to TRBD1. The CDR3 loop spans 16 amino acids. V was pared by 1 base and J by 2 bases, with 5 bases of the junction left unmatched. The germline V gene has CDR1 SGHVS and CDR2 FQNEAQ. The CDR3 reads CASSLVRTGNTDTQYF. In DNA, the CDR3 is TGTGCCAGCAGCTTAGTACGGACAGGGAACACAGATACGCAGTATTTT.

The rearrangement uses TRBV28 and TRBJ1-5; the match to TRBD1 covers 7 bases. Losses at the gene ends were 5 bases for V and 0 bases for J; bases not matched to a gene: 4. The CDR3 covers 15 residues. Germline loops: CDR1 MDHEN, CDR2 SYDVKM. The CDR3 nucleotides read TGTGCCAGCAGTCTCGGACAGGCTAGCAATCAGCCCCAGCATTTT. It yields the protein CASSLGQASNQPQHF.